This section outlines one TCR beta chain sequence together with its context. Its target is unknown. The source of the sample is a study of human T cells and chemical hapten exposure. Across the whole study: The variation in per-sample TCR yields arose mainly from small differences in pooled library volumes.

In germline, CDR1 is MGHRA, CDR2 YSYEKL. The V end lost 4 bases, the J end lost 0 bases, and 15 bases lay between the germline ends. The CDR3 is 16 residues long. Study-level points and caveats: TCRs exceeding 1 in 1000 frequency stayed unchanged with DPC sensitization.

Sequencing started from total RNA isolated from unfractionated whole blood. Library preparation tagged each individual cDNA molecule with a unique molecular identifier. Authors' data handling: A per-sample median of around 100,000 TCRs was observed, with a range of about 20,000 to 690,600. TCRdb passed the reads through MiXCR, listing each CDR3 protein once. None of the V and J calls come from the authors' own analysis; TCRdb made them. The table shows 100,000 to 150,000 distinct CDR3 sequences, with about 8.9% occurring only once. The sample consisted of whole blood. The source is a human donor in good health. Some clones in this sample may be carry-over from other donors' samples. The V call is TRBV4-1, the J call TRBJ2-5, with D perhaps matching TRBD1 (6 bases). Here the CDR3 reads CASSLLYRVDQETQYF. As DNA, the CDR3 is TGCGCCAGCAGCCTCTTGTACAGGGTAGACCAAGAGACCCAGTACTTC.